The 13 T cell receptor beta chains listed next were all sequenced from one sample in a study of PD-L1 blockade in urothelial cancer listed by TCRdb under 2017. The protocol used for the library was the immunoSEQ multiplex PCR assay. The immuneACCESS repertoire file appears here via TCRdb, limited to in-frame rearrangements. These files lack a portion of the clones; in checked studies, under half of the deficit traces to unresolved V genes, and the cause of the others is not known. Counted in this sample were about 50,000 clones; approximately 88% of them appeared once. Jointly, the top ten make up 14% to 15% of the sample. The time point label here, explained by the study, means: pretreatment peripheral blood. This material consisted of PBMCs, taken around atezolizumab (anti-PD-L1) treatment. Receptor source: a woman aged 60-75 years with urothelial cancer.

The V gene is TRBV13, the J gene TRBJ1-2, with no clear D. Germline V gene data show CDR1 as PRHDT and CDR2 as FYEKMQ (reference sequence). The CDR3 is 14 amino acids. V was clipped by 5 bases and J by 0 bases, with 10 bases between them. CDR3: CASSLGPANYGYTF. CDR3 DNA: TGTGCCAGCAGCCTTGGGCCTGCTAACTATGGCTACACCTTC.

V is TRBV2 and J is TRBJ2-3; no clear D gene. V was trimmed by 6 bases and J by 1 base, leaving 11 bases between them. The CDR3 is 14 amino acids. Germline-derived CDR1 and CDR2 are SNHLY and FYNNEI. The CDR3 DNA reads TGTGCCAGCAGGACCCAGCAGGGCACAGATACGCAGTATTTT. Translating gives CASRTQQGTDTQYF.

The rearrangement joins TRBV4-2 to TRBJ1-4, with 10 bases aligning to TRBD1. The germline CDR1 and CDR2 sequences are LGHNA and YNFKEQ. V was pared by 4 bases and J by 6 bases, with 5 bases of the junction left unmatched. This CDR3 has 15 residues. CDR3 bases: TGTGCCAGCAGCCCTTGGACAGGGGGGGATGAAAAACTGTTTTTT. Its translation: CASSPWTGGDEKLFF.

This chain uses TRBV5-8 with TRBJ1-4, with 8 bases lining up with TRBD1. Trimming removed 2 bases from V and 5 bases from J; junction bases left unmatched: 8. CDR1 is SGHTS and CDR2 is YDEGEE in the germline V gene. The CDR3 has 16 residues. The CDR3 sequence is CASSLGLGQENEKLFF. The CDR3 nucleotides are TGTGCCAGCAGCTTAGGTCTGGGACAGGAGAATGAAAAACTGTTTTTT.

V and J are TRBV5-1 and TRBJ1-2; the match to TRBD1 covers 9 bases. With 3 bases clipped from V and 8 bases from J, the junction kept 8 bases outside the gene matches. Per germline, CDR1 SGHRS and CDR2 YFSETQ. The CDR3 consists of 14 residues. The CDR3 loop is CASSSGTGPSGYTF. The CDR3 DNA sequence: TGCGCCAGCAGCTCCGGGACAGGGCCTAGCGGCTACACCTTC. The complete variable domain, with remaining parts taken from reference TRBV5-1 and TRBJ1-2, reads KAGVTQTPRYLIKTRGQQVTLSCSPISGHRSVSWYQQTPGQGLQFLFEYFSETQRNKGNFPGRFSGRQFSNSRSEMNVSTLELGDSALYLCASSSGTGPSGYTFGSGTRLTVV.

The J gene is TRBJ2-7, the V gene TRBV10-1, with TRBD1 identical over 7 bases. CDR1 WNHNN and CDR2 SYGVQD come from the germline V gene (reference sequence). The CDR3 contains 14 residues. The ends lost 6 bases at V and 1 base at J; junction bases unmatched: 6. The CDR3 loop is CASRQGRHSYEQYF. CDR3 DNA sequence: TGCGCCAGCAGACAGGGGCGTCATTCCTACGAGCAGTACTTC.

The chain combines TRBV27 with TRBJ2-1, with 11 nucleotides matching TRBD1. The J segment lost 7 bases and the V segment lost 11 bases, leaving 10 bases of the junction unmatched. The germline V gene encodes CDR1 MNHEY and CDR2 SMNVEV (reference sequence). CDR3 length: 14 amino acids. The CDR3 bases are TGTGCCTCTTCTTTCCGGGACAGGGGGAATGAGCAGTTCTTC. Protein: CASSFRDRGNEQFF.

The chain joins TRBV18 to TRBJ1-3; 7 nucleotides match TRBD1. The CDR3 extends over 15 amino acids. The V segment lost 2 bases and the J segment 2 bases; nucleotides outside the gene matches: 3. Looked up from germline, CDR1 is KGHSH and CDR2 is LQKENI. The CDR3 DNA reads as TGTGCCAGCTCACCAGAGGGGGCTACTGGAAACACCATATATTTT. Translating it yields CASSPEGATGNTIYF. Full variable domain (rest looked up from reference TRBV18 and TRBJ1-3): NAGVMQNPRHLVRRRGQEARLRCSPMKGHSHVYWYRQLPEEGLKFMVYLQKENIIDESGMPKERFSAEFPKEGPSILRIQQVVRGDSAAYFCASSPEGATGNTIYFGEGSWLTVV.

This clone was observed once. The J gene is TRBJ2-7, the V gene TRBV6-6; 7 bases align to TRBD2. Trimming at V came to 3 bases and at J to 2 bases, leaving 10 bases not matched to a gene. Germline V CDR1 and CDR2: MNHNY, SVGAGI (reference sequence). CDR3 size: 16 residues. CDR3 protein: CASSYRREGGTYEQYF. The CDR3 DNA sequence: TGTGCCAGCAGTTATCGTCGAGAGGGAGGGACCTACGAGCAGTACTTC.

The rearrangement uses TRBV7-9 and TRBJ2-1; 11 bases fit TRBD2. With V trimmed by 2 bases and J by 8 bases, 5 bases remained unmatched. Germline V gene lookup returns CDR1 SEHNR and CDR2 FQNEAQ (reference sequence). The CDR3 is 15 amino acids. As DNA, the CDR3 is TGTGCCAGCAGCTTACGAATAGCGGGGGGGGATGAGCAGTTCTTC. Translating gives CASSLRIAGGDEQFF.

The J gene is TRBJ1-5, the V gene TRBV27; D is perhaps TRBD1 (5 bases). V gave up 6 bases and J gave up 1 base, with 13 bases separating them. CDR3 length equals 15 residues. Germline V gives CDR1 MNHEY, CDR2 SMNVEV (reference sequence). The CDR3 DNA reads as TGTGCCAGCAGCCCCCTCGGACACAGCAATCAGCCCCAGCATTTT. Amino acids: CASSPLGHSNQPQHF.

The gene calls are TRBV7-9 and TRBJ2-1, with a possible D match to TRBD1 (5 bases). The CDR3 length is 15 residues. The germline V and J ends were trimmed by 4 bases and 3 bases, with 13 bases remaining between them. Germline CDR1 SEHNR, CDR2 FQNEAQ (reference sequence). This CDR3 reads CASSSFPQGYNEQFF. In nucleotides, the CDR3 is TGTGCCAGCAGCTCCTTTCCCCAGGGCTACAATGAGCAGTTCTTC. The full variable domain, its missing parts supplied by reference TRBV7-9 and TRBJ2-1, is DTGVSQNPRHKITKRGQNVTFRCDPISEHNRLYWYRQTLGQGPEFLTYFQNEAQLEKSRLLSDRFSAERPKGSFSTLEIQRTEQGDSAMYLCASSSFPQGYNEQFFGPGTRLTVL.

This chain uses TRBV4-2 with TRBJ2-3; 8 bases map to TRBD2. The germline V gene has CDR1 LGHNA and CDR2 YNFKEQ. This CDR3 is 17 amino acids long. The trim removed 0 bases at V and 1 base at J, leaving 6 bases unmatched. CDR3 nucleotides: TGTGCCAGCAGCCAAGATGAGGATAGCGGGGGCACAGATACGCAGTATTTT. Its protein product is CASSQDEDSGGTDTQYF.